A single sample gave rise to the 20 T cell receptor beta chains below, sequenced in a study of technical replicates of blood from several donors. Profiling relied on immunoSEQ multiplex PCR, and the TCRdb table lists in-frame clones only, not all of them. The data show about 81,000 clones, 90% to 96% seen once. The material sequenced was T cells isolated from PBMCs. These receptors were collected from a human donor in good health.

V and J are TRBV18 and TRBJ1-5; D is possibly TRBD1 (5 bases). The V end lost 2 bases, the J end lost 7 bases, and 15 bases lay between the germline ends. The germline CDR1 and CDR2 sequences are KGHSH and LQKENI. This CDR3 spans 15 amino acids. The CDR3 nucleotides read TGTGCCAGCTCACCATCGGGAGTTGGGGGACAGCCCCAGCATTTT. It translates to CASSPSGVGGQPQHF.

The rearrangement links TRBV7-2 to TRBJ2-7; 15 positions match TRBD2. The V gene end was trimmed by 2 bases and the J gene end by 4 bases; junction bases not matched to a gene: 3. CDR3 length equals 16 residues. In germline, CDR1 is SGHTA, CDR2 FQGNSA. The CDR3 DNA is TGTGCCAGCAGCTTAACCGGACTAGCGGGAGGGTACGAGCAGTACTTC. This encodes CASSLTGLAGGYEQYF.

This chain connects TRBV6-5 to TRBJ2-3, with D possibly being TRBD2 (5 bases). CDR3 length: 12 amino acids. The germline gives CDR1 MNHEY, CDR2 SVGAGI. Trimming took off 8 bases at V and 3 bases at J, with 9 bases between the two ends. CDR3 in amino acids: CASLSATDTQYF. The CDR3 coding sequence is TGTGCCAGCCTTAGCGCAACAGATACGCAGTATTTT.

This clone was found a few times. This chain uses TRBV5-1 with TRBJ2-7, with a possible D match to TRBD2 (5 bases). There are 13 residues in the CDR3. Germline lookup yields CDR1 SGHRS and CDR2 YFSETQ. The V and J ends lost 5 bases and 1 base respectively, with 10 bases between them. The DNA of the CDR3 is TGCGCCAGCAGGAAAGGGAGTTCCTACGAGCAGTACTTC. Encoded protein: CASRKGSSYEQYF. Full variable domain (rest looked up from reference TRBV5-1 and TRBJ2-7): KAGVTQTPRYLIKTRGQQVTLSCSPISGHRSVSWYQQTPGQGLQFLFEYFSETQRNKGNFPGRFSGRQFSNSRSEMNVSTLELGDSALYLCASRKGSSYEQYFGPGTRLTVT.

The chain recombines TRBV30 with TRBJ1-1; D unclear. The CDR3 loop spans 11 amino acids. Looked up from germline, CDR1 is GTSNPN and CDR2 is SVGIG (reference sequence). The V gene lost 3 bases and the J gene lost 2 bases, with 4 bases spanning the gap. The CDR3 DNA sequence: TGTGCCTGGAGCCGTAACACTGAAGCTTTCTTT. Amino acid sequence: CAWSRNTEAFF.

The chain uses TRBV4-2 and TRBJ1-1; D is unclear. Trimming removed 1 base from V and 0 bases from J, with 9 bases in between. CDR1 is LGHNA, CDR2 YNFKEQ, per germline. The CDR3 extends over 15 amino acids. CDR3 bases: TGTGCCAGCAGCCAAGCCGGGGAGTTGAACACTGAAGCTTTCTTT. Amino acid sequence: CASSQAGELNTEAFF.

V is TRBV30 and J is TRBJ1-2, with 9 bases matching TRBD1. Germline CDR1 is GTSNPN and CDR2 is SVGIG (reference sequence). V lost 3 bases to trimming and J lost 4 bases; unmatched junction nucleotides: 3. This CDR3 has 13 amino acids. The CDR3 reads CAWSDRGVYGYTF. As DNA, the CDR3 is TGTGCCTGGAGCGACAGGGGGGTCTATGGCTACACCTTC.

The chain couples TRBV29-1 to TRBJ2-3; D remains ambiguous. The ends were cut back, 4 bases at V and 2 bases at J, with 4 bases in the middle. This CDR3 is 11 amino acids long. CDR1 is SQVTM and CDR2 is ANQGSEA in the germline V gene. For the CDR3, the DNA is TGCAGCGTTGGAGTCACAGATACGCAGTATTTT. Its protein is CSVGVTDTQYF.

The gene calls are TRBV30 and TRBJ2-7; a weak D match, TRBD2 (6 bases). The V end lost 2 bases, the J end lost 5 bases, and 7 bases lay between the germline ends. Germline V CDR1 and CDR2: GTSNPN, SVGIG (reference sequence). The CDR3 runs to 11 residues. CDR3 sequence (DNA): TGTGCCTGGAGTTGGAGGGACGAGCAGTACTTC. It specifies CAWSWRDEQYF.

The chain couples TRBV5-1 to TRBJ2-2, with TRBD1 matching 8 bases. Germline lookup yields CDR1 SGHRS and CDR2 YFSETQ. This CDR3 is 17 amino acids long. The ends lost 3 bases at V and 5 bases at J; junction bases unmatched: 12. The CDR3 loop is CASSSSRDRIGTGELFF. The DNA of the CDR3 is TGCGCCAGCAGCTCGTCCCGGGACAGGATCGGGACCGGGGAGCTGTTTTTT.

CDR3 in amino acids: CASSPPTGTGPYEQYF. CDR3 DNA sequence: TGTGCCAGCAGTCCCCCAACCGGGACAGGGCCCTACGAGCAGTACTTC. V usage is TRBV27 and J usage is TRBJ2-7; 9 bases line up with TRBD1. The CDR3 length is 16 residues. Germline V gene sequence: CDR1 MNHEY, CDR2 SMNVEV (reference sequence). J lost 2 bases, V lost 5 bases, and 10 bases had no gene match.

This chain uses TRBV4-1 with TRBJ2-3; a weak D match, TRBD1 (5 bases). CDR1 is MGHRA and CDR2 is YSYEKL in the germline V gene. Between the trimmed V and J ends, which lost 8 bases and 4 bases, there was a span of 19 bases. The CDR3 is 15 residues long. This CDR3 reads CASSQGPIRPDTQYF. Here the CDR3 DNA reads TGCGCCAGCTCCCAGGGCCCGATACGTCCAGATACGCAGTATTTT.

The chain combines TRBV11-2 with TRBJ1-5; the D is unclear. The CDR3 spans 18 residues. CDR1 is SGHAT and CDR2 is FQNNGV in the germline V gene. The V end was cut by 0 bases, the J end by 0 bases, with 15 bases between. CDR3 DNA: TGTGCCAGCAGCTTAGATCCGACACGCGCTAATAGCAATCAGCCCCAGCATTTT. Translated, it gives CASSLDPTRANSNQPQHF.

The V call is TRBV6-5, the J call TRBJ2-2, with TRBD1 matching over 8 bases. The CDR3 is 16 residues long. With V trimmed by 3 bases and J by 1 base, 4 bases remained unmatched. Germline CDR1 is MNHEY and CDR2 is SVGAGI. DNA of the CDR3: TGTGCCAGCAGTTATAGAGGACAGGGGAACACCGGGGAGCTGTTTTTT. Protein sequence: CASSYRGQGNTGELFF.

The gene calls are TRBV4-2 and TRBJ1-1; D not certain. The CDR3 is made up of 14 amino acids. Trimming took off 4 bases at V and 4 bases at J, with 13 bases between the two ends. Germline loops: CDR1 LGHNA, CDR2 YNFKEQ. This CDR3 is CASSRAEHLTEAFF. The DNA of the CDR3 is TGTGCCAGCAGCCGAGCGGAGCACCTCACTGAAGCTTTCTTT.

This chain links TRBV29-1 with TRBJ1-4; D perhaps matches TRBD1 (6 bases). Germline loops: CDR1 SQVTM, CDR2 ANQGSEA. The CDR3 has 11 amino acids. V was clipped by 4 bases and J by 7 bases, with 7 bases between them. The chain's CDR3 is CSVVGAEKLFF. As DNA, the CDR3 is TGCAGCGTTGTGGGGGCTGAAAAACTGTTTTTT.

The chain is built from TRBV6-1 and TRBJ2-2, with a possible D match to TRBD2 (5 bases). Trimming shortened V by 7 bases and J by 4 bases, and 16 bases separated the two germline ends. Germline V gene sequence: CDR1 MNHNS, CDR2 SASEGT. CDR3 length: 15 amino acids. The CDR3 DNA reads TGTGCCAGCACGCCGGGATGGTTCAGCACCGGGGAGCTGTTTTTT. This codes for CASTPGWFSTGELFF.

This chain connects TRBV27 to TRBJ2-1, with 11 positions matching TRBD2. Germline CDR1 is MNHEY and CDR2 is SMNVEV (reference sequence). V lost 5 bases, J lost 7 bases, and 7 bases stayed unmatched. The CDR3 loop spans 15 amino acids. As DNA, the CDR3 is TGTGCCAGCAGTAGACTAGCGGGACGTGGGAATGAGCAGTTCTTC. Its translation is CASSRLAGRGNEQFF.

V is TRBV6-1 and J is TRBJ1-2, with D perhaps TRBD1 (5 bases). V dropped 7 bases and J dropped 5 bases, with 17 bases sitting between them. CDR1 and CDR2 (germline): MNHNS, SASEGT. The CDR3 extends over 14 amino acids. CDR3 coding DNA: TGTGCCAGCACCTACAGCCACGGGGGATATGGCTACACCTTC. Its protein product is CASTYSHGGYGYTF.

Here the CDR3 DNA reads TGTGCCAGCAGCTCAGTCGGACAGGGATGGTGGACCGGGGAGCTGTTTTTT. Translation: CASSSVGQGWWTGELFF. The J gene is TRBJ2-2, the V gene TRBV7-9, with 8 bases lining up with TRBD1. The CDR3 contains 17 residues. The V gene's germline CDR1 is SEHNR and CDR2 FQNEAQ (reference sequence). The V and J ends lost 4 bases and 5 bases, in that order; junction bases with no gene match: 12.